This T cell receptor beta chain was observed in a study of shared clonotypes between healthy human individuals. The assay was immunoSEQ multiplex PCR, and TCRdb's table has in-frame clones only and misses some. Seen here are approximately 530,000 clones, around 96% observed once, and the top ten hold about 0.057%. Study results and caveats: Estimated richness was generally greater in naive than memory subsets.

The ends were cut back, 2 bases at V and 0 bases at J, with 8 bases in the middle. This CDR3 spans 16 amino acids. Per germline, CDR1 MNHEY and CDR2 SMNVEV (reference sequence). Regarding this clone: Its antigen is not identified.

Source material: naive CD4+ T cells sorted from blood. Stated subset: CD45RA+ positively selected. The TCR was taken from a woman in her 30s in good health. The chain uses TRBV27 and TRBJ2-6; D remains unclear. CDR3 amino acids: CASSLGRFSGANVLTF. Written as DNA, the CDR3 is TGTGCCAGCAGTTTAGGTCGGTTCTCTGGGGCCAACGTCCTGACTTTC.